A single T cell receptor (beta chain) is shown here with its context. The antigen is not known. Donors had nominal health at sampling but likely had unrecorded immune exposures. This sample is drawn from a study of cytomegalovirus exposure and HLA in healthy donors. Study outcomes and limitations: It was likely that a cluster of highly shared sequence variants was a sequencing artifact. DRB1 had the most TCR associations and HLA-C the fewest, a later analysis found, with rates varying by HLA locus. A few CMV-associated chains proved CMV antigen-specific in vitro.

Primers included in the PCR were 60 Vbeta and 13 Jbeta primers. The data were produced by immunoSEQ multiplex PCR, yet TCRdb's version contains in-frame clones alone and is incomplete. The data show roughly 130,000 clones, around four fifths seen once. The CDR3 sequence is 15 residues long. V was cut by 0 bases and J by 4 bases, with 11 bases left in between. The V gene's germline CDR1 is SGHDN and CDR2 FVKESK. The clonotype comes from a boy younger than 18 in good health and CMV-seronegative. The sequencing sample was made of PBMCs. V is TRBV14 and J is TRBJ2-3; no clear D gene. CDR3 sequence: CASSQDLDLSDTQYF. CDR3 nucleotide sequence: TGTGCCAGCAGCCAAGACCTCGACTTATCAGATACGCAGTATTTT.